This TCR beta chain derives from a study of cytomegalovirus exposure and HLA in healthy donors. The study, taken as a whole, reports: On later analysis, the bulk of CMV-associated TCR beta chains appeared to be HLA-restricted. Presence/absence comparisons presumed near-even sequencing depth among donors. The sole available immune exposure information was CMV serostatus. Later analysis revealed greater clonal expansion in HLA-associated TCR beta chains than in equally common others.

A note on this clone: Its antigen is currently unknown.

PCR primers comprised 60 Vbeta and 13 Jbeta primers. Method: immunoSEQ multiplex PCR; TCRdb's copy keeps in-frame clones and lacks some. The sample records 95,000 to 150,000 clones, about 15% being singletons. Germline V gene data show CDR1 as SGHRS and CDR2 as YFSETQ. This CDR3 is built from 16 residues. V lost 0 bases, J lost 6 bases, and 5 bases stayed unmatched. This chain connects TRBV5-1 to TRBJ2-2; TRBD2 matches at 10 bases. The receptor comes from a female donor in good health and CMV-seropositive. Sequences were obtained from PBMCs. The CDR3, as DNA: TGCGCCAGCAGCTTGGTATCTAGCGGGAGTGCCGGGGAGCTGTTTTTT. Its translation is CASSLVSSGSAGELFF.